A single sample gave rise to the 30 T cell receptor beta chains below, sequenced in a study of molecular identifiers for immune sequencing clone quantification. TCRdb analysed the PCR reads with MiXCR anew, one entry per CDR3 protein. The data contain under 600,000 distinct CDR3 sequences, 20% to 25% of them singletons. Input material: naive CD8+ T cells from blood, with Jurkat cell RNA spiked in. The subset was: FACS-sorted CD8+CD4-CCR7+CD45RA+ naive T cells. The receptors were gathered from a human donor in good health. Some libraries in this study had Jurkat cell RNA spiked in.

On this clonotype itself: An end of the junction does not agree with germline; a read error may underlie this. The V and J genes are TRBV2 and TRBJ2-1; a weak D match, TRBD1 (5 bases). This CDR3 has 17 amino acids. Germline V gene sequence: CDR1 SNHLY, CDR2 FYNNEI. In DNA, the CDR3 is TGTGCCGGCAGGAGAGGTGGGCAGGGTTTGGGCTACAATGAGCAGTTCTTC. It yields the protein CAGRRGGQGLGYNEQFF.

For this clonotype: The conserved phenylalanine or tryptophan is not found at the CDR3 terminus, so this likely reflects a read error. The V gene is TRBV20-1, the J gene TRBJ1-6; possibly TRBD1 for D (6 bases). Germline V gives CDR1 DFQATT, CDR2 SNEGSKA (reference sequence). The germline V and J ends were trimmed by 0 bases and 0 bases, with 15 bases remaining between them. There are 18 residues in the CDR3. CDR3: CSARDQRDTSSYNSPLHL. For the CDR3, the DNA is TGCAGTGCTAGAGATCAAAGGGACACAAGCTCCTATAATTCACCCCTCCACCTT.

Many counts were recorded for this clonotype. This chain links TRBV7-2 with TRBJ2-3; D not certain. CDR1 and CDR2 from the germline V gene are SGHTA and FQGNSA. This CDR3 region has 15 residues. Trimming took off 4 bases at V and 0 bases at J, with 11 bases between the two ends. CDR3: CASSSQSWSTDTQYF. The DNA for the CDR3 is TGTGCCAGCAGCTCACAGAGCTGGAGCACAGATACGCAGTATTTT. The full variable domain, its missing parts supplied by reference TRBV7-2 and TRBJ2-3, is GAGVSQSPSNKVTEKGKDVELRCDPISGHTALYWYRQSLGQGLEFLIYFQGNSAPDKSGLPSDRFSAERTGGSVSTLTIQRTQQEDSAVYLCASSSQSWSTDTQYFGPGTRLTVL.

On this clonotype itself: This may stem from a read error, because a much larger clone lies one nucleotide away. The V and J genes are TRBV6-2 or TRBV6-3 and TRBJ2-2; the D gene is possibly TRBD2 (7 bases). Trimming stripped 5 bases from V and 4 bases from J, with 14 bases between. Germline loops: CDR1 MNHEY, CDR2 SVGEGT. CDR3 size: 15 residues. The CDR3 spells CASSHQGRATGELFF. The CDR3 DNA sequence: TGTGCCAGCAGTCATCAGGGGAGGGCCACCGGGGAGCTGTTTTTT.

This clonotype has a count of ten or more. The chain couples TRBV5-5 to TRBJ1-1; tentatively, D is TRBD1 (6 bases). This CDR3 comprises 14 residues. Trimming took 2 bases from V and 2 from J, leaving 10 bases between them. From germline, CDR1 is SGHKS and CDR2 YYEKEE (reference sequence). CDR3 coding DNA: TGTGCCAGCAGCTTAGGACAGATAAACACTGAAGCTTTCTTT. Amino acid sequence: CASSLGQINTEAFF.

The rearrangement uses TRBV7-9 and TRBJ2-3; 12 bases line up with TRBD1. V lost 5 bases, J lost 4 bases, and 4 bases stayed unmatched. This CDR3 spans 15 amino acids. The germline V gene encodes CDR1 SEHNR and CDR2 FQNEAQ (reference sequence). CDR3 sequence (DNA): TGTGCCAGCAGCCGGGACAGGGGGCCCGCAGATACGCAGTATTTT. Translating gives CASSRDRGPADTQYF. Full variable domain (outside the CDR3, taken from reference TRBV7-9 and TRBJ2-3): DTGVSQNPRHKITKRGQNVTFRCDPISEHNRLYWYRQTLGQGPEFLTYFQNEAQLEKSRLLSDRFSAERPKGSFSTLEIQRTEQGDSAMYLCASSRDRGPADTQYFGPGTRLTVL.

The chain combines TRBV18 with TRBJ1-1; D possibly corresponds to TRBD1 (5 bases). The germline CDR1 and CDR2 sequences are KGHSH and LQKENI. V was cut by 2 bases and J by 0 bases, with 19 bases left in between. The CDR3 is made up of 18 amino acids. The CDR3 DNA follows: TGTGCCAGCTCACCAAAACACACAGCAGGGCTACTGAACACTGAAGCTTTCTTT. This encodes CASSPKHTAGLLNTEAFF.

The J gene is TRBJ2-7, the V gene TRBV4-3, with no clear D. CDR3 length: 15 residues. V was clipped by 2 bases and J by 3 bases, with 14 bases between them. Germline V CDR1 and CDR2: LGHNA, YSLEER. The CDR3 here is CASSQSLGIGYEQYF. CDR3 coding DNA: TGCGCCAGCAGCCAATCCCTAGGGATAGGCTACGAGCAGTACTTC.

Notes on this clonotype: One end of the junction varies from germline; a read error may be responsible. This chain uses TRBV3-1 with TRBJ2-2; possible D gene TRBD1, 6 bases. The length of the CDR3 is 15 residues. Germline-derived CDR1 and CDR2 are LGHDT and YNNKEL (reference sequence). The CDR3, as DNA: TGTGCCAGCAGCCGGACAGCAATCCTCACCGGGGAGCTGTCTTTT. It specifies CASSRTAILTGELSF.

At least ten counts were recorded for this clonotype. As DNA, the CDR3 is TGTGCCAGCAGCTGGACAGGAAGTACCGGGGAGCTGTTTTTT. It codes for CASSWTGSTGELFF. The rearrangement uses TRBV11-2 and TRBJ2-2; 7 nucleotides line up with TRBD1. Trimming took 4 bases from V and 5 from J; bases not matched to a gene: 4. The germline V gene encodes CDR1 SGHAT and CDR2 FQNNGV. The CDR3 sequence is 14 residues long.

This clonotype was found many times. The CDR3 protein is CASSSGGRSGANVLTF. The CDR3 coding sequence is TGTGCCAGTAGTTCCGGGGGACGGTCTGGGGCCAACGTCCTGACTTTC. The rearrangement joins TRBV19 to TRBJ2-6; D is possibly TRBD2 (6 bases). CDR3 length equals 16 residues. Germline values: CDR1 LNHDA, CDR2 SQIVND (reference sequence). Trimming shortened V by 5 bases and J by 1 base, and 12 bases separated the two germline ends.

The rearrangement uses TRBV20-1 and TRBJ2-7, with D perhaps TRBD1 or TRBD2 (5 bases each). The CDR3 loop spans 15 amino acids. Trimming took 6 bases from V and 7 from J, leaving 25 bases between them. The germline gives CDR1 DFQATT, CDR2 SNEGSKA (reference sequence). The CDR3 DNA is TGCAGTGCCCTACCGACCCTGGGGCAGGGACGGGAGCAGTACTTC. This gives the protein CSALPTLGQGREQYF.

This clonotype was seen only a few times. CDR3 region: CASSLPPRGNEAFF. The CDR3 nucleotides are TGTGCCAGCAGTTTGCCCCCCCGGGGGAATGAAGCTTTCTTT. The genes are TRBV12-3 or TRBV12-4 and TRBJ1-1; TRBD1 is a possible D gene (5 bases). With 3 bases removed from V and 7 bases from J, the gap between germline ends came to 15 bases. CDR3 length: 14 residues.

This chain links TRBV20-1 with TRBJ2-7, with 11 bases identical to TRBD2. CDR1 is DFQATT and CDR2 is SNEGSKA in the germline V gene (reference sequence). V trimming: 3 bases; J trimming: 5 bases; junction bases outside the gene matches: 3. The CDR3 runs to 13 residues. CDR3 DNA: TGCAGTGCTAGGGGGACTAGCGGAGACGAGCAGTACTTC. Amino acids: CSARGTSGDEQYF.

As to this clonotype: At one of its ends the junction is not consistent with the germline gene, which may arise from a read error. The chain recombines TRBV4-3 with TRBJ1-1; 7 bases fit TRBD1. Looked up from germline, CDR1 is LGHNA and CDR2 is YSLEER. This CDR3 is 15 amino acids long. In DNA, the CDR3 is TGCGCCGGCAGCCCCTCACAGGGGATGAACACTGAAGCTTTCTTT. It is translated as CAGSPSQGMNTEAFF.

The count of this clonotype is one. A read error is likely, as this CDR3 ends without the conserved phenylalanine or tryptophan. The rearrangement links TRBV4-3 to TRBJ2-2; maybe TRBD1 (6 bases). CDR3 length: 17 residues. Germline CDR1 is LGHNA and CDR2 is YSLEER. The V end lost 0 bases, the J end lost 6 bases, and 17 bases lay between the germline ends. The CDR3 nucleotides are TGCGCCAGCAGCCAAGATCGGATACAGGGTACGGCCGGGGAGCTGTTTCTT. It translates to CASSQDRIQGTAGELFL.

This clonotype was seen ten or more times. This chain joins TRBV12-3 or TRBV12-4 and TRBJ2-3; 7 nucleotides line up with TRBD2. The V segment lost 3 bases and the J segment 2 bases; nucleotides outside the gene matches: 5. The CDR3 covers 15 residues. The CDR3 region is CASSFLGGITDTQYF. The CDR3 DNA reads as TGTGCCAGCAGTTTTCTGGGGGGGATCACAGATACGCAGTATTTT.

The chain is built from TRBV6-5 and TRBJ2-1, with D possibly TRBD2 on 6 matching bases. The CDR3 covers 17 residues. V gave up 0 bases and J gave up 9 bases, with 21 bases separating them. In germline, CDR1 is MNHEY, CDR2 SVGAGI. DNA for the CDR3: TGTGCCAGCAGTTACTCGATGGGAGGACCCCGATATCGTGAGCAGTTCTTC. Translated: CASSYSMGGPRYREQFF.

V gene TRBV4-3 combines with J gene TRBJ1-4; TRBD1 agrees at 7 bases. The germline V gene has CDR1 LGHNA and CDR2 YSLEER. V lost 8 bases and J lost 0; bases outside the gene matches: 9. The CDR3 extends over 16 amino acids. Written as DNA, the CDR3 is TGCGCCAGCTTCCCAACAACAGGGGCAACTAATGAAAAACTGTTTTTT. This encodes CASFPTTGATNEKLFF.

In its sample, this clonotype was seen a few times. V and J are TRBV19 and TRBJ2-1, with D hard to call. The CDR3 has 14 amino acids. Germline V CDR1 and CDR2: LNHDA, SQIVND (reference sequence). With 8 bases removed from V and 2 bases from J, the gap between germline ends came to 13 bases. The CDR3 DNA is TGTGCCAGTGCTCTTTCGGCGGCCTACAATGAGCAGTTCTTC. Protein product: CASALSAAYNEQFF.

The chain recombines TRBV10-3 with TRBJ2-7; TRBD2 agrees at 10 bases. This CDR3 is 15 amino acids long. The V segment lost 4 bases and the J segment 0 bases; nucleotides outside the gene matches: 3. Looked up from germline, CDR1 is ENHRY and CDR2 is SYGVKD. The CDR3 loop reads CAISGSGRYSYEQYF. CDR3 bases: TGTGCCATCAGTGGTAGCGGGAGGTACTCCTACGAGCAGTACTTC.

Ten or more counts support this clonotype. The chain employs TRBV20-1 and TRBJ2-7, with a possible D match to TRBD2 (5 bases). V lost 0 bases and J lost 3, with 15 bases in between. The CDR3 extends over 15 amino acids. Per the germline V gene, CDR1 is DFQATT and CDR2 is SNEGSKA (reference sequence). The CDR3, as DNA: TGCAGTGCTAGAGAGACTACCTCCTCAGTCTACGAGCAGTACTTC. Amino acid sequence: CSARETTSSVYEQYF.

The chain couples TRBV5-4 to TRBJ2-3; TRBD2 is a possible D gene (6 bases). Germline lookup yields CDR1 SGHNT and CDR2 YYREEE (reference sequence). The length of the CDR3 is 15 residues. The V end lost 4 bases, the J end lost 1 base, and 13 bases lay between the germline ends. The CDR3 reads CASSQFGGGTDTQYF. CDR3 coding DNA: TGTGCCAGCAGCCAGTTTGGAGGGGGCACAGATACGCAGTATTTT. Based on the CDR3 plus reference TRBV5-4 and TRBJ2-3, the full variable domain is ETGVTQSPTHLIKTRGQQVTLRCSSQSGHNTVSWYQQALGQGPQFIFQYYREEENGRGNFPPRFSGLQFPNYSSELNVNALELDDSALYLCASSQFGGGTDTQYFGPGTRLTVL.

Worth noting for this clonotype: A clone one base away is much larger, so this may be a read error. V gene TRBV4-1 combines with J gene TRBJ2-7, with 7 bases that match TRBD1. The ends lost 4 bases at V and 6 bases at J; junction bases unmatched: 9. CDR1 and CDR2 (germline): MGHRA, YSYEKL. The CDR3 length is 14 residues. CDR3 amino acids: CASSPGIGGTEQYF. As DNA, the CDR3 is TGCGCCAGCAGCCCAGGGATAGGGGGCACCGAGCAGTACTTC.

This clonotype was counted only a few times. The rearrangement joins TRBV10-3 to TRBJ1-2; unclear D gene. This CDR3 contains 15 residues. Germline CDR1 ENHRY, CDR2 SYGVKD. The germline V and J ends were trimmed by 0 bases and 0 bases, with 8 bases remaining between them. The CDR3 is CAISESEEANYGYTF. The CDR3 DNA reads as TGTGCCATCAGTGAGTCGGAGGAGGCTAACTATGGCTACACCTTC.

This clonotype is a singleton in its sample. A read error is possible here, since a much larger clone lies one base away. This chain connects TRBV15 to TRBJ2-3; no definite D call. The CDR3 covers 14 residues. Germline V gene lookup returns CDR1 LNHNV and CDR2 YYDKDF (reference sequence). The CDR3 region has the DNA TGTGCCACAACGACTTCACTACATCCGGATACGCGGTATTTT. It is translated as CATTTSLHPDTRYF.

In its sample, this clonotype was seen many times. The chain links TRBV27 to TRBJ2-1; no clear D gene. Trimming removed 6 bases at V and 0 bases at J, with 12 bases between. Germline V gives CDR1 MNHEY, CDR2 SMNVEV (reference sequence). CDR3 length equals 15 residues. This chain's CDR3 is CASSLARASYNEQFF. The CDR3 DNA is TGTGCCAGCAGCCTGGCTCGGGCCTCCTACAATGAGCAGTTCTTC.

In its sample, this clonotype was seen a few times. The gene calls are TRBV11-3 and TRBJ1-1; no firm D call. Germline-derived CDR1 and CDR2 are SGHNT and YENEEA. The CDR3 contains 17 residues. Trimming took off 2 bases at V and 0 bases at J, with 16 bases between the two ends. The CDR3 region has the DNA TGTGCCAGCAGCTTAAGGTCTACGGTAGTCGTGAACACTGAAGCTTTCTTT. Encoded protein: CASSLRSTVVVNTEAFF.

J is TRBJ1-4 and V is TRBV12-3 or TRBV12-4; TRBD1 might be the D (6 bases). V gave up 5 bases and J gave up 5 bases, with 15 bases separating them. The CDR3 spans 15 residues. This CDR3 is CASSTGQPLNEKLFF. The CDR3 region has the DNA TGTGCCAGCAGTACAGGACAGCCACTAAATGAAAAACTGTTTTTT.

Worth noting for this clonotype: This is likely an artifact of a read error, given a far larger clone one base away. The chain is built from TRBV12-3 or TRBV12-4 and TRBJ2-7; D uncertain. V lost 4 bases and J lost 0, with 10 bases in between. The CDR3 loop spans 14 amino acids. CDR3 region: CASSSTGSSYEQYF. The CDR3 region has the DNA TGTGCCAGCAGTTCCACTGGAAGCTCCTACGAGCAGTACTTC.